This T cell receptor (beta chain) was sequenced for a study of T cells in Graves' hyperthyroidism and ophthalmopathy. In making diagnoses, clinical symptoms, serum thyroxine and TRAb, thyroid ultrasound and orbital computed tomography were all used. This clonotype was observed many times. The antigen is unknown. This CDR3 region has 15 residues. Germline CDR1 reads SGHRS; CDR2 reads YFSETQ. V was trimmed by 1 base and J by 2 bases, leaving 12 bases between them. Template material for amplifying TCR beta CDR3 regions consisted of RNA transcripts. During a first-round RT-PCR of the TCR CDR3, the HTBI primer set was used. TCRdb recomputed calls from the multiplex PCR reads with MiXCR, one row per CDR3 protein. The sample yields a few hundred thousand distinct CDR3 sequences, 19% seen once. Study outcomes and limitations: Ophthalmopathy was separated from stable hyperthyroidism by a 13 V-J model. The blood repertoire included most of the expanded thyroid clonotypes above 0.001.

The specimen sequenced was blood. The chain is built from TRBV5-1 and TRBJ1-2, with D unclear. The sequence was collected from a woman between 18 and 29 years old with Graves' hyperthyroidism. CDR3 in amino acids: CASSLTAAENYGYTF. The CDR3, as DNA: TGCGCCAGCAGCTTGACGGCAGCCGAAAACTATGGCTACACCTTC.